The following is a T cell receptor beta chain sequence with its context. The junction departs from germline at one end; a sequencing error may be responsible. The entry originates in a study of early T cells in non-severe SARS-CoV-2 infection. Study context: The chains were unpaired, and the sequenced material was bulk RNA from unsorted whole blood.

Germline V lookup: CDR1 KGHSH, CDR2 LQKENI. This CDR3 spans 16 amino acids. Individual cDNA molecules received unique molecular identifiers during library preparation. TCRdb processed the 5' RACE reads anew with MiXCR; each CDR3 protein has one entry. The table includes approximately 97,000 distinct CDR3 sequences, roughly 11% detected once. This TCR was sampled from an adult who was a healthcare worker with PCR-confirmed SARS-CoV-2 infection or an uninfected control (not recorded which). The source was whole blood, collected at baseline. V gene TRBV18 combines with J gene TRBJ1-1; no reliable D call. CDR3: CVSSPTGKPAGTEAFF. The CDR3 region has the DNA TGTGTCAGCTCACCGACGGGGAAACCAGCGGGCACTGAAGCTTTCTTT.